This passage covers 10 T cell receptor beta chains from one sample sequenced in a study of Graves' ophthalmopathy and Graves' hyperthyroidism. Scientists amplified the TCR beta CDR3 regions from RNA transcripts. The workflow started with a first-round RT-PCR run with HTBI primers and then moved on to a second-round multiplex PCR. TCRdb itself ran the multiplex PCR reads through MiXCR, one entry per CDR3 protein. This sample has 1 million to 1.3 million distinct CDR3 sequences, with around a third found just once. Sequences were obtained from peripheral blood or thyroid tissue (not recorded which). The receptors here all came from an adult man with Graves' hyperthyroidism.

This clonotype was found many times. This sequence joins TRBV10-1 and TRBJ1-1; TRBD1 aligns across 8 bases. Germline loops: CDR1 WNHNN, CDR2 SYGVQD (reference sequence). The CDR3 extends over 15 amino acids. The trim removed 4 bases at V and 3 bases at J, leaving 7 bases unmatched. The CDR3 DNA reads as TGCGCCAGCAGTGCTGGAAAGACAGGGGACACTGAAGCTTTCTTT. Amino acids: CASSAGKTGDTEAFF.

The chain carries TRBV10-3 and TRBJ2-6; unclear D gene. The CDR3 sequence is 17 residues long. Germline values: CDR1 ENHRY, CDR2 SYGVKD. Trimming took 5 bases from V and 2 from J, leaving 16 bases between them. This chain's CDR3 is CAISWVTGRPGANVLTF. The CDR3 DNA is TGTGCCATCAGTTGGGTGACGGGCCGGCCTGGGGCCAACGTCCTGACTTTC.

The genes are TRBV20-1 and TRBJ2-7; 11 nucleotides align to TRBD2. Trimming at V came to 5 bases and at J to 2 bases, leaving 11 bases not matched to a gene. There are 16 residues in the CDR3. Germline CDR1 DFQATT, CDR2 SNEGSKA (reference sequence). CDR3 residues: CSAFSPGTSGTYEQYF. As DNA, the CDR3 is TGCAGTGCTTTTTCCCCCGGGACTAGCGGTACCTACGAGCAGTACTTC.

Ten or more counts support this clonotype. The chain combines TRBV10-3 with TRBJ2-7; 7 bases are a match to TRBD2. The CDR3 is 15 residues long. With 0 bases clipped from V and 1 base from J, the junction kept 3 bases outside the gene matches. Per the germline V gene, CDR1 is ENHRY and CDR2 is SYGVKD. CDR3 loop: CAISESVGGSYEQYF. The CDR3 DNA sequence: TGTGCCATCAGTGAGTCTGTGGGAGGGTCCTACGAGCAGTACTTC.

At least ten counts were recorded for this clonotype. This chain joins TRBV19 and TRBJ1-6, with TRBD1 matching 8 bases. The CDR3 is 14 residues long. CDR1 and CDR2 (germline): LNHDA, SQIVND (reference sequence). V trimming: 4 bases; J trimming: 10 bases; junction bases outside the gene matches: 6. The CDR3 sequence: CASSTGQVGSPLHF. The CDR3 DNA reads as TGTGCCAGTAGTACGGGACAGGTGGGATCACCCCTCCACTTT.

This clonotype was seen ten or more times. This chain uses TRBV24-1 with TRBJ1-5; 7 bases line up with TRBD1. The ends lost 3 bases at V and 7 bases at J; junction bases unmatched: 2. The CDR3 length is 13 residues. The germline CDR1 and CDR2 sequences are KGHDR and SFDVKD. In DNA, the CDR3 is TGTGCCACCAGTGATAGGGGGCACCAGCCCCAGCATTTT. Its protein product is CATSDRGHQPQHF.

The CDR3 bases are TGTGCCAGCAGCTTTGATGGCGGGGGAGGAAGGGAAAAACTGTTTTTT. This translates into CASSFDGGGGREKLFF. The gene calls are TRBV7-9 and TRBJ1-4, with D possibly matching TRBD1 (5 bases). Germline CDR1 SEHNR, CDR2 FQNEAQ (reference sequence). This CDR3 is built from 16 residues. Trimming left V 3 bases short and J 8 bases short, with 19 bases between.

Ten or more counts support this clonotype. This chain uses TRBV9 with TRBJ2-7; 9 bases line up with TRBD2. The CDR3 is made up of 14 amino acids. In germline, CDR1 is SGDLS, CDR2 YYNGEE. V lost 4 bases, J lost 2 bases, and 4 bases stayed unmatched. The CDR3 DNA reads as TGTGCCAGCAGCCCTAGCGGGAAGACCTACGAGCAGTACTTC. Protein: CASSPSGKTYEQYF.

J is TRBJ1-1 and V is TRBV20-1; D is possibly TRBD1 (5 bases). This CDR3 has 13 residues. V lost 2 bases to trimming and J lost 4 bases, with 11 bases between them. Germline CDR1 reads DFQATT; CDR2 reads SNEGSKA (reference sequence). The CDR3 reads CSARRGPLTEAFF. CDR3 DNA: TGCAGTGCTAGAAGGGGTCCGCTCACTGAAGCTTTCTTT.

This clonotype showed up just a few times. The chain recombines TRBV6-6 with TRBJ1-1, with TRBD1 matching over 7 bases. V trimming: 2 bases; J trimming: 0 bases; junction bases outside the gene matches: 3. Germline loops: CDR1 MNHNY, CDR2 SVGAGI (reference sequence). The CDR3 is made up of 15 amino acids. CDR3 sequence reads: CASSYRDSMNTEAFF. CDR3 sequence (DNA): TGTGCCAGCAGTTACCGGGACAGCATGAACACTGAAGCTTTCTTT.